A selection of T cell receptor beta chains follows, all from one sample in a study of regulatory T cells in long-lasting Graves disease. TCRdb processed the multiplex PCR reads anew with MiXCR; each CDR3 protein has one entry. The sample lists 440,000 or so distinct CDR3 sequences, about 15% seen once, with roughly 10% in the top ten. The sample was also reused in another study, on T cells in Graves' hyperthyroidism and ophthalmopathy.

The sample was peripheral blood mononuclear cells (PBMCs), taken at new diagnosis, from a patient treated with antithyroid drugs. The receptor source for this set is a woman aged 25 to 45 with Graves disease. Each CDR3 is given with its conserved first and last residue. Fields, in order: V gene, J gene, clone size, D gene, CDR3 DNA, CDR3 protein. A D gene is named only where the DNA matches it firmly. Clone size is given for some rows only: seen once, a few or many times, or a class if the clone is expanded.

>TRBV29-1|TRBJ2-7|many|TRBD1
TGCAGCGTGTATGACAGGGGACGGAGTGACGAGCAGTACTTC
CSVYDRGRSDEQYF
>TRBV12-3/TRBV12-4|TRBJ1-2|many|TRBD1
TGTGCCAGCAGGCAAGGACAGGGGGCGAACTATGGCTACACCTTC
CASRQGQGANYGYTF
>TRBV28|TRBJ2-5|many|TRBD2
TGTGCCAGCAGCCCTACTAGCGGGGAAGAGACCCAGTACTTC
CASSPTSGEETQYF
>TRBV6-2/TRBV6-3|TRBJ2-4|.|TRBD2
TGTGCCATCCACGGGTCTAGCGGAAACATTCAGTACTTC
CAIHGSSGNIQYF
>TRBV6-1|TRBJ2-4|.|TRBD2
TGTGCCAGCAGGGGGGGGAGGGCCAAAAACATTCAGTACTTC
CASRGGRAKNIQYF
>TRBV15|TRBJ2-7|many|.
TGTGCCACCAGCAGGTCCCGGACGGCAAGCTCCTACGAGCAGTACTTC
CATSRSRTASSYEQYF
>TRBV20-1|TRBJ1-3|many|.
TGCAGTGCTAGGTTTTCAGCTCCTTCTTTTGGAAACACCATATATTTT
CSARFSAPSFGNTIYF
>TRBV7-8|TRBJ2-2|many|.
TGTGCCAGCAGCAAGGCGGGACTCGCGAACACCGGGGAGCTGTTTTTT
CASSKAGLANTGELFF
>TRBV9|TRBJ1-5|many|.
TGTGCCAGCAGCGTGGGCCCAATTGGCAATCAGCCCCAGCATTTT
CASSVGPIGNQPQHF
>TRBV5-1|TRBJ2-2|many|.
TGCGCCAGCAGCTTGCGGGAGAGCACCGGGGAGCTGTTTTTT
CASSLRESTGELFF
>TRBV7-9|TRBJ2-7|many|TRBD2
TGTGCCGGCCAGCGGGAGACGGCCTACGAGCAGTACTTC
CAGQRETAYEQYF
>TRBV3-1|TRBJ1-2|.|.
TGTGCCAGCAGCCAAGCGTTACGGGGGCGAGGCTATGGCTACACCTTC
CASSQALRGRGYGYTF
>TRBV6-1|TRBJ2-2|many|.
TGTGCCAGCAGGGGCTACCGGGACTTTTCTACCGGGGAGCTGTTTTTT
CASRGYRDFSTGELFF
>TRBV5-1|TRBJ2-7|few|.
TGCGCCAGCGACCCCCTGCCGTTTGTCTCCTACGAGCAGTACTTC
CASDPLPFVSYEQYF
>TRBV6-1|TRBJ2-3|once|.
TGTGCCAGCAGTGAAGCGCGTGGTAGCGGAATTACGCAGTATTTT
CASSEARGSGITQYF
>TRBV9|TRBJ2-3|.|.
TGTGCCAGCAGCGTAGGCAGTTGGACAGATACGCAGTATTTT
CASSVGSWTDTQYF
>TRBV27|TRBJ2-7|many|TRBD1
TGTGCCAGCGGGTGGACAGGGGCGGACGAGCAGTACTTC
CASGWTGADEQYF
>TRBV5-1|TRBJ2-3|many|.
TGCGCCAGCAGCTCGGAAACCACAGATACGCAGTATTTT
CASSSETTDTQYF
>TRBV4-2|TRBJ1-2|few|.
TGTGCCAGCAGCCGAGAACAGGGAACGAGTGGCTACACCTTC
CASSREQGTSGYTF
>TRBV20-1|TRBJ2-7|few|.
TGCAGTGCTAGTAATCCCAGGCTGGGCGAGCAGTACTTC
CSASNPRLGEQYF
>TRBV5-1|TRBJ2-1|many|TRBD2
TGCGCCAGCAGCTTGATCTTAGGGGGGGCGGGAGGCACCTACAATGAGCAGTTCTTC
CASSLILGGAGGTYNEQFF
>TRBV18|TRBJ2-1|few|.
TGTGCCAGCTCACCCGAGATGGGGACAGAGCAGTTCTTC
CASSPEMGTEQFF
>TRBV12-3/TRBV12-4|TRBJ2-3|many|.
TGTGCCAGCAGCCGCATAGCGGCGAGCACAGATACGCAGTATTTT
CASSRIAASTDTQYF
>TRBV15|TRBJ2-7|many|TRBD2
TGTGCCACCAGCAGAGTGGGGGGGGAGGCCGCTAGGGAGCAGTACTTC
CATSRVGGEAAREQYF
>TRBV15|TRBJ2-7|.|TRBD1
TGTGCCACCAGCAGAGATCTGGGACAGTCGTACGAGCAGTACTTC
CATSRDLGQSYEQYF
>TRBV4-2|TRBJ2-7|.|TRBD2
TGTGCCAGCAGCCAAGTATCTAGCGGGGTCGAGTTGTACTTC
CASSQVSSGVELYF
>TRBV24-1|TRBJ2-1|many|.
TGTGCCACCAGTCAGAGGGGGGCCGGTGAGCAGTTCTTC
CATSQRGAGEQFF
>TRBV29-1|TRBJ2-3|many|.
TGCAGCGTTGGGGGGACGCCTCTCCGCACAGATACGCAGTATTTT
CSVGGTPLRTDTQYF
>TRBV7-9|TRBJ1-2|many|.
TGTGCCAGCAGCTTAGTAGGGGAGTATGGCTACACCTTC
CASSLVGEYGYTF
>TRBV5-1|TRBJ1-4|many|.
TGCGCCAGCAGCTATTCGGGGGCTGCAACTAATGAAAAACTGTTTTTT
CASSYSGAATNEKLFF
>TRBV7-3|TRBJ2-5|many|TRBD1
TGTGCCAGCAGCTTATCAACAGGGGCCTACGAGACCCAGTACTTC
CASSLSTGAYETQYF
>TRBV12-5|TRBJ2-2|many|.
TGTGCTAGTGGTTCTTCCTTGACCCGAGGGGAGCTGTTTTTT
CASGSSLTRGELFF
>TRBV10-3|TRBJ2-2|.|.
TGTGCCATCAGCCAGACCGGAAACACCGGGGAGCTGTTTTTT
CAISQTGNTGELFF
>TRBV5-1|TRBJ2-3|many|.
TGTGCCAGCAGTGCTAGAGATACGCAGTATTTT
CASSARDTQYF
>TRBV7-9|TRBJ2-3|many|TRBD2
TGTGCCAGCAGTTTGGGCGGGAGAAGAGATACGCAGTATTTT
CASSLGGRRDTQYF
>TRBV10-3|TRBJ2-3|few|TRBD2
TGTGCCATCAGTGAGTCTAACCAGCGGGAGAGCACAGATACGCAGTATTTT
CAISESNQRESTDTQYF
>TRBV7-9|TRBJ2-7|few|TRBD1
TGTGCCAGCAGCTCACTACAGGGGTTACAGGTCTACGAGCAGTACTTC
CASSSLQGLQVYEQYF
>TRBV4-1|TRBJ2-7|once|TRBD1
TGCGCCAGCAGCCAAGATCTCACAGGGGGTAGGGAGCAGTACTTC
CASSQDLTGGREQYF
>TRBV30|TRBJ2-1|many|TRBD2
TGTGCCTGGATGTGGGGGGGGTCCTACAATGAGCAGTTCTTC
CAWMWGGSYNEQFF
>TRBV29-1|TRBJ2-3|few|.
TGCAGCGCAACCTACGGGTCCCAGGGCACAGATACGCAGTATTTT
CSATYGSQGTDTQYF